Listed below are T cell receptor beta chains from one sample, sequenced in a study of shared clonotypes between healthy human individuals. Produced via immunoSEQ multiplex PCR; TCRdb's table is partial and in-frame only. Altogether about 2.4 million clones are present, 80% to 95% being singletons, with the ten largest covering 0.36%. The sample consisted of naive CD4+ T cells from PBMCs. Source of these receptors: a man between 18 and 29 years old in good health. Some clones in this sample may be carry-over from other donors' samples. CDR3s include the opening cysteine and the closing phenylalanine or tryptophan. The D gene is left open where the match is weak. Clone size, where shown, is once, few, many, or a class for clones that have expanded.

J gene: TRBJ2-1; D gene: NA; clone size: NA; CDR3 length: 16; V gene: TRBV9; CDR3 DNA: TGTGCCAGCAGCGCGCTAGGGGCGCGCTCCTACAATGAGCAGTTCTTC; CDR3 protein: CASSALGARSYNEQFF
J gene: TRBJ1-1; D gene: NA; clone size: few; CDR3 length: 14; V gene: TRBV7-2; CDR3 DNA: TGTGCCAGCAGCTTAGCAGGGGTGAACACTGAAGCTTTCTTT; CDR3 protein: CASSLAGVNTEAFF
J gene: TRBJ2-2; D gene: TRBD2; clone size: NA; CDR3 length: 18; V gene: TRBV27; CDR3 DNA: TGTGCCAGCAGTTTAAGGGGACTAGCGGGGAGAGAAACCGGGGAGCTGTTTTTT; CDR3 protein: CASSLRGLAGRETGELFF
J gene: TRBJ2-2; D gene: TRBD2; clone size: NA; CDR3 length: 15; V gene: TRBV5-1; CDR3 DNA: TGCGCCAGCAGCGTGACTAGCGGAACCACCGGGGAGCTGTTTTTT; CDR3 protein: CASSVTSGTTGELFF
J gene: TRBJ1-2; D gene: NA; clone size: NA; CDR3 length: 17; V gene: TRBV11-2; CDR3 DNA: TGTGCCAGCAGCTTAGATGCGGTTCGGGGGGCACAAGGCGGCTACACCTTC; CDR3 protein: CASSLDAVRGAQGGYTF
J gene: TRBJ1-2; D gene: NA; clone size: NA; CDR3 length: 15; V gene: TRBV5-4; CDR3 DNA: TGTGCCAGCAGCACAAACGACCGAAGATTCTATGGCTACACCTTC; CDR3 protein: CASSTNDRRFYGYTF
J gene: TRBJ2-5; D gene: TRBD2; clone size: NA; CDR3 length: 13; V gene: TRBV5-5; CDR3 DNA: TGTGCCAGCAGCTTCGCGGGAGTGGAGACCCAGTACTTC; CDR3 protein: CASSFAGVETQYF
J gene: TRBJ2-2; D gene: NA; clone size: NA; CDR3 length: 16; V gene: TRBV7-2; CDR3 DNA: TGTGCCAGCAGCTTAGATAGGGCCCCCTCCCCCGGGGAGCTGTTTTTT; CDR3 protein: CASSLDRAPSPGELFF
J gene: TRBJ1-1; D gene: NA; clone size: NA; CDR3 length: 14; V gene: TRBV6-1; CDR3 DNA: TGTGCCACCAGGGTGGGGGAGAGAGGAACTGAAGCTTTCTTT; CDR3 protein: CATRVGERGTEAFF
J gene: TRBJ2-2; D gene: NA; clone size: NA; CDR3 length: 15; V gene: TRBV14; CDR3 DNA: TGTGCCAGCAGCCCGACCTTAACGAACACCGGGGAGCTGTTTTTT; CDR3 protein: CASSPTLTNTGELFF
J gene: TRBJ2-2; D gene: NA; clone size: NA; CDR3 length: 12; V gene: TRBV28; CDR3 DNA: TGTGCCAGCAGTTTGAGGGCCGGGGAGCTGTTTTTT; CDR3 protein: CASSLRAGELFF
J gene: TRBJ2-3; D gene: NA; clone size: once; CDR3 length: 13; V gene: TRBV7-2; CDR3 DNA: TGTGCCAGCAGCTCCTCCTGGGGGGATACGCAGTATTTT; CDR3 protein: CASSSSWGDTQYF
J gene: TRBJ1-1; D gene: TRBD1; clone size: NA; CDR3 length: 13; V gene: TRBV2; CDR3 DNA: TGTGCCAGCAGTTCCTCCAGGGGGCAAAGGGCTTTCTTT; CDR3 protein: CASSSSRGQRAFF
J gene: TRBJ2-1; D gene: TRBD1; clone size: NA; CDR3 length: 12; V gene: TRBV6-5; CDR3 DNA: TGTGCCAGCAGGAAACAGGGGGATGAGCAGTTCTTC; CDR3 protein: CASRKQGDEQFF
J gene: TRBJ2-7; D gene: TRBD2; clone size: NA; CDR3 length: 14; V gene: TRBV5-4; CDR3 DNA: TGTGCCAGCAGCTCGGGGGGAGTATCCTACGAGCAGTACTTC; CDR3 protein: CASSSGGVSYEQYF
J gene: TRBJ2-4; D gene: NA; clone size: NA; CDR3 length: 15; V gene: TRBV7-9; CDR3 DNA: TGTGCCAGCAGCCTATTAGGACCAGCCAAAAACATTCAGTACTTC; CDR3 protein: CASSLLGPAKNIQYF
J gene: TRBJ1-2; D gene: TRBD1; clone size: NA; CDR3 length: 14; V gene: TRBV30; CDR3 DNA: TGTGCCTGGAGGGGGACAGGGCTTTTCGGTGGCTACACCTTC; CDR3 protein: CAWRGTGLFGGYTF
J gene: TRBJ2-2; D gene: TRBD1; clone size: NA; CDR3 length: 18; V gene: TRBV7-9; CDR3 DNA: TGTGCCAGCAGCTTACCCGACAGGGACCATTATAACACCGGGGAGCTGTTTTTT; CDR3 protein: CASSLPDRDHYNTGELFF
J gene: TRBJ1-5; D gene: NA; clone size: NA; CDR3 length: 18; V gene: TRBV28; CDR3 DNA: TGTGCCAGCAGTTGGGCGAGGGAACAGGGTAGAGGGGATCAGCCCCAGCATTTT; CDR3 protein: CASSWAREQGRGDQPQHF
J gene: TRBJ2-3; D gene: TRBD2; clone size: once; CDR3 length: 16; V gene: TRBV5-8; CDR3 DNA: TGTGCCAGCAGCTCCGGGACTAGCGGGGTCACAGATACGCAGTATTTT; CDR3 protein: CASSSGTSGVTDTQYF
J gene: TRBJ1-4; D gene: TRBD1; clone size: NA; CDR3 length: 15; V gene: TRBV6-1; CDR3 DNA: TGTGCCAGCAGTGAAATGACAGGGACGAATGAAAAACTGTTTTTT; CDR3 protein: CASSEMTGTNEKLFF
J gene: TRBJ1-1; D gene: NA; clone size: few; CDR3 length: 13; V gene: TRBV14; CDR3 DNA: TGTGCCAGCAGCGTGACCATGAACACTGAAGCTTTCTTT; CDR3 protein: CASSVTMNTEAFF
J gene: TRBJ2-3; D gene: NA; clone size: NA; CDR3 length: 15; V gene: TRBV6-5; CDR3 DNA: TGTGCCAGCAGTTACCGGCAGACAGACACAGATACGCAGTATTTT; CDR3 protein: CASSYRQTDTDTQYF
J gene: TRBJ2-2; D gene: TRBD1; clone size: NA; CDR3 length: 16; V gene: TRBV5-1; CDR3 DNA: TGCGCCAGCAGCTTTCAGACAGGGTCGAACACCGGGGAGCTGTTTTTT; CDR3 protein: CASSFQTGSNTGELFF
J gene: TRBJ2-2; D gene: NA; clone size: NA; CDR3 length: 17; V gene: TRBV28; CDR3 DNA: TGTGCCAGCAGTTTTGAGCTAGCTCGGTTTAACACCGGGGAGCTGTTTTTT; CDR3 protein: CASSFELARFNTGELFF
J gene: TRBJ1-1; D gene: NA; clone size: NA; CDR3 length: 16; V gene: TRBV19; CDR3 DNA: TGTGCCAGTAGTATGAGGCCGGGACAAAGGAACACTGAAGCTTTCTTT; CDR3 protein: CASSMRPGQRNTEAFF
J gene: TRBJ2-3; D gene: NA; clone size: NA; CDR3 length: 11; V gene: TRBV20-1; CDR3 DNA: TGCAGTGCTCTTTCCACAGATACGCAGTATTTT; CDR3 protein: CSALSTDTQYF
J gene: TRBJ2-7; D gene: NA; clone size: NA; CDR3 length: 13; V gene: TRBV19; CDR3 DNA: TGTGCCAGTAGCGCAGGACAAGTCTACGAGCAGTACTTC; CDR3 protein: CASSAGQVYEQYF
J gene: TRBJ2-1; D gene: TRBD1; clone size: NA; CDR3 length: 15; V gene: TRBV19; CDR3 DNA: TGTGCCAGTAGCCAGGACAGGAGCTCCTACAATGAGCAGTTCTTC; CDR3 protein: CASSQDRSSYNEQFF
J gene: TRBJ2-7; D gene: NA; clone size: NA; CDR3 length: 14; V gene: TRBV5-1; CDR3 DNA: TGCGCCAGCAGCTTCCGGGGGTCGACCTACGAGCAGTACTTC; CDR3 protein: CASSFRGSTYEQYF
J gene: TRBJ2-2; D gene: TRBD2; clone size: NA; CDR3 length: 17; V gene: TRBV10-1; CDR3 DNA: TGCGCCAGCAGCACCGGGTTCACTAGCGGTCTTTGCGGGGAGCTGTTTTTT; CDR3 protein: CASSTGFTSGLCGELFF
J gene: TRBJ2-5; D gene: NA; clone size: NA; CDR3 length: 13; V gene: TRBV4-2; CDR3 DNA: TGTGCCAGCAGCCAACAGAGGGAAGAGACCCAGTACTTC; CDR3 protein: CASSQQREETQYF
J gene: TRBJ2-5; D gene: NA; clone size: NA; CDR3 length: 13; V gene: TRBV28; CDR3 DNA: TGTGCCAGCAGTGGACGTTTCCAAGAGACCCAGTACTTC; CDR3 protein: CASSGRFQETQYF
J gene: TRBJ2-1; D gene: NA; clone size: once; CDR3 length: 13; V gene: TRBV11-2; CDR3 DNA: TGTGCCAGCAGCTTAGAGGCCGGACCTGAGCAGTTCTTC; CDR3 protein: CASSLEAGPEQFF
J gene: TRBJ2-7; D gene: TRBD2; clone size: NA; CDR3 length: 18; V gene: TRBV5-1; CDR3 DNA: TGCGCCAGCAGCTGGGGACTAGCGGATCCGTTGGGAGTCTACGAGCAGTACTTC; CDR3 protein: CASSWGLADPLGVYEQYF
J gene: TRBJ2-1; D gene: TRBD2; clone size: NA; CDR3 length: 14; V gene: TRBV29-1; CDR3 DNA: TGCAGCGCCGTGGGGACTAGCGGGAATAATGAGCAGTTCTTC; CDR3 protein: CSAVGTSGNNEQFF
J gene: TRBJ2-5; D gene: TRBD2; clone size: once; CDR3 length: 14; V gene: TRBV11-1; CDR3 DNA: TGTGCCAGCACCTACGCGGGAGGGCAGGAGACCCAGTACTTC; CDR3 protein: CASTYAGGQETQYF
J gene: TRBJ2-7; D gene: NA; clone size: NA; CDR3 length: 16; V gene: TRBV9; CDR3 DNA: TGTGCCAGCAGCGTAGGGAGTCTAACCCTCAGGAACGAGCAGTACTTC; CDR3 protein: CASSVGSLTLRNEQYF
J gene: TRBJ1-1; D gene: NA; clone size: once; CDR3 length: 12; V gene: TRBV18; CDR3 DNA: TGTGCCAGCTCGCTACAGCGCACTGAAGCTTTCTTT; CDR3 protein: CASSLQRTEAFF
J gene: TRBJ2-2; D gene: TRBD2; clone size: NA; CDR3 length: 14; V gene: TRBV5-8; CDR3 DNA: TGTGCCAGCAGCTTCGGGAGGGTCCCCGGGGAGCTGTTTTTT; CDR3 protein: CASSFGRVPGELFF
J gene: TRBJ2-3; D gene: NA; clone size: NA; CDR3 length: 14; V gene: TRBV29-1; CDR3 DNA: TGCAGCGCCTCACAGGGAACTAGCACAGATACGCAGTATTTT; CDR3 protein: CSASQGTSTDTQYF
J gene: TRBJ1-5; D gene: TRBD1; clone size: NA; CDR3 length: 14; V gene: TRBV28; CDR3 DNA: TGTGCCAGCAGGGGGGACAGGGGTCGCCGGCCCCAGCATTTT; CDR3 protein: CASRGDRGRRPQHF
J gene: TRBJ1-1; D gene: NA; clone size: NA; CDR3 length: 14; V gene: TRBV2; CDR3 DNA: TGTGCCAGCCGGGGCGGAAGACTGTACACTGAAGCTTTCTTT; CDR3 protein: CASRGGRLYTEAFF
J gene: TRBJ2-3; D gene: TRBD2; clone size: NA; CDR3 length: 19; V gene: TRBV7-9; CDR3 DNA: TGTGCCAGCAGCTTCTCGACCCTATTAGCGGGACGTAACACAGATACGCAGTATTTT; CDR3 protein: CASSFSTLLAGRNTDTQYF
J gene: TRBJ2-3; D gene: NA; clone size: NA; CDR3 length: 18; V gene: TRBV4-3; CDR3 DNA: TGCGCCAGCAGCCAAACACCCGGTGAGAGTCCTAGCACAGATACGCAGTATTTT; CDR3 protein: CASSQTPGESPSTDTQYF
J gene: TRBJ2-1; D gene: NA; clone size: NA; CDR3 length: 15; V gene: TRBV25-1; CDR3 DNA: TGTGCCAGCAGTGAATCTGGGGTCCACCGGAATGAGCAGTTCTTC; CDR3 protein: CASSESGVHRNEQFF
J gene: TRBJ1-1; D gene: NA; clone size: NA; CDR3 length: 14; V gene: TRBV2; CDR3 DNA: TGTGCCAGCAGCAAAAACACACCCCCAACTGAAGCTTTCTTT; CDR3 protein: CASSKNTPPTEAFF
J gene: TRBJ1-1; D gene: NA; clone size: NA; CDR3 length: 17; V gene: TRBV18; CDR3 DNA: TGTGCCAGCTCACCAATAATTATGCCCAGGGGGAACACTGAAGCTTTCTTT; CDR3 protein: CASSPIIMPRGNTEAFF
J gene: TRBJ2-7; D gene: TRBD1; clone size: NA; CDR3 length: 14; V gene: TRBV5-1; CDR3 DNA: TGCGCCAGCAGCCCTCGGGACAGAAATTACGAGCAGTACTTC; CDR3 protein: CASSPRDRNYEQYF
J gene: TRBJ2-5; D gene: NA; clone size: once; CDR3 length: 14; V gene: TRBV28; CDR3 DNA: TGTGCCAGCAGTCTCCCAGGGCGAGGAGAGACCCAGTACTTC; CDR3 protein: CASSLPGRGETQYF
J gene: TRBJ1-1; D gene: NA; clone size: NA; CDR3 length: 14; V gene: TRBV6-1; CDR3 DNA: TGTGCCAGCAGTGCGGTTCAGGGAACCACTGAAGCTTTCTTT; CDR3 protein: CASSAVQGTTEAFF
J gene: TRBJ1-1; D gene: NA; clone size: NA; CDR3 length: 16; V gene: TRBV7-2; CDR3 DNA: TGTGCCAGCAGCTTCGGGGCGGCACGAACCTACACTGAAGCTTTCTTT; CDR3 protein: CASSFGAARTYTEAFF
J gene: TRBJ1-1; D gene: TRBD1; clone size: NA; CDR3 length: 13; V gene: TRBV6-1; CDR3 DNA: TGTGCCAGCAGAGGACAGGGAGACACTGAAGCTTTCTTT; CDR3 protein: CASRGQGDTEAFF
J gene: TRBJ2-6; D gene: TRBD2; clone size: NA; CDR3 length: 16; V gene: TRBV5-1; CDR3 DNA: TGCGCCAGCAGCACAAGCGGGAGCTCTGGGGCCAACGTCCTGACTTTC; CDR3 protein: CASSTSGSSGANVLTF
J gene: TRBJ1-1; D gene: NA; clone size: NA; CDR3 length: 15; V gene: TRBV5-1; CDR3 DNA: TGCGCCAGCAGCCCTGGACACGGATCGGGCACTGAAGCTTTCTTT; CDR3 protein: CASSPGHGSGTEAFF
J gene: TRBJ2-3; D gene: NA; clone size: NA; CDR3 length: 14; V gene: TRBV9; CDR3 DNA: TGTGCCAGCAGCGTAGCTAGTATCTCAGATACGCAGTATTTT; CDR3 protein: CASSVASISDTQYF